The 26 T cell receptor beta chains reported below all come from one sample, sequenced in a study of patients and donors after allogeneic stem cell transplantation. TCRdb recomputed calls from the RT-PCR reads with MiXCR, one row per CDR3 protein. The data show 150,000 to 250,000 distinct CDR3 sequences, with roughly 40% seen just once and about 35% held by the top ten. The specimen was blood, either unsorted or a sorted T cell fraction (not recorded which). Every receptor here comes from a human donor who was either an allogeneic HSCT recipient or a stem cell or donor lymphocyte infusion donor (not recorded which). It is not recorded whose cells these are; they may come from a transplant donor.

This clonotype was detected only a few times. V and J are TRBV5-6 and TRBJ2-2; D unresolved. V was cut by 4 bases and J by 0 bases, with 16 bases left in between. Germline-derived CDR1 and CDR2 are SGHDT and YYEEEE. The length of the CDR3 is 17 residues. The CDR3 spells CASSLTLGGPNTGELFF. The CDR3 DNA reads as TGTGCCAGCAGCCTAACCCTCGGCGGCCCGAACACCGGGGAGCTGTTTTTT.

In its sample, this clonotype was seen once. The gene calls are TRBV7-2 and TRBJ2-3, with D possibly TRBD2 on 6 matching bases. This CDR3 has 17 residues. The ends were cut back, 5 bases at V and 2 bases at J, with 20 bases in the middle. The germline V gene encodes CDR1 SGHTA and CDR2 FQGNSA. Here the CDR3 reads CASSAGAGLTSTDTQYF. The CDR3 DNA follows: TGTGCCAGCAGCGCAGGTGCGGGACTGACCTCCACAGATACGCAGTATTTT.

This chain uses TRBV28 with TRBJ2-7; D call uncertain. Germline V gene lookup returns CDR1 MDHEN and CDR2 SYDVKM. This CDR3 contains 13 residues. The V gene lost 2 bases and the J gene lost 2 bases, with 7 bases spanning the gap. This chain's CDR3 is CASSLNHPYEQYF. Written as DNA, the CDR3 is TGTGCCAGCAGTTTAAACCATCCCTACGAGCAGTACTTC.

A few counts support this clonotype. This rearrangement joins TRBV24-1 to TRBJ1-1; D is unresolved. V lost 3 bases, J lost 0 bases, and 10 bases lay in between. CDR3 length: 15 amino acids. Germline-derived CDR1 and CDR2 are KGHDR and SFDVKD. CDR3 in amino acids: CATSDNGNMNTEAFF. The DNA of the CDR3 is TGTGCCACCAGTGATAACGGGAATATGAACACTGAAGCTTTCTTT.

The rearrangement joins TRBV3-1 to TRBJ2-2; the D is unclear. The V gene's germline CDR1 is LGHDT and CDR2 YNNKEL (reference sequence). Deletions cut 1 base from V and 6 bases from J, with 6 bases between. The CDR3 is 13 residues long. CDR3 sequence (DNA): TGTGCCAGCAGCCAAGTCGGACCCGGGGAGCTGTTTTTT. As protein: CASSQVGPGELFF.

CDR3 DNA sequence: TGTGCCACCAGTGACAGGGGGGGTATAGATGAGCAGTTCTTC. Residues: CATSDRGGIDEQFF. The genes are TRBV24-1 and TRBJ2-1; perhaps D is TRBD1 or TRBD2 (7 bases each). Between the trimmed V and J ends, which lost 4 bases and 8 bases, there was a span of 14 bases. CDR3 size: 14 residues. In germline, CDR1 is KGHDR, CDR2 SFDVKD.

V usage is TRBV28 and J usage is TRBJ2-5; 10 positions match TRBD2. There are 15 residues in the CDR3. The junction had 6 bases not matched to a gene; V was cut back by 8 bases and J by 0 bases. Germline V gives CDR1 MDHEN, CDR2 SYDVKM. This chain's CDR3 is CASSGTSEYQETQYF. The CDR3 nucleotides are TGTGCCAGCTCCGGGACTAGCGAGTACCAAGAGACCCAGTACTTC.

The rearrangement uses TRBV28 and TRBJ2-7, with TRBD1 matching 7 bases. V trimming: 3 bases; J trimming: 4 bases; junction bases outside the gene matches: 6. Germline V gene lookup returns CDR1 MDHEN and CDR2 SYDVKM. This CDR3 region has 14 residues. Here the CDR3 DNA reads TGTGCCAGCAGTTTCTCCGGACAGGCGTACGAGCAGTACTTC. Protein sequence: CASSFSGQAYEQYF.

A note on this clonotype: The CDR3 ends on some other residue instead of the conserved phenylalanine or tryptophan, so this is likely a read error. V usage is TRBV12-3 or TRBV12-4 and J usage is TRBJ1-4; D is ambiguous. CDR3 length: 11 amino acids. V was trimmed by 3 bases and J by 8 bases, leaving 4 bases between them. The CDR3 nucleotides read TGTGCCAGCAGTTTCGGAGAAAAACTGTTTTTG. This encodes CASSFGEKLFL.

The chain joins TRBV7-2 to TRBJ2-3; tentative D call: TRBD1 (6 bases). Germline-derived CDR1 and CDR2 are SGHTA and FQGNSA. The V end lost 1 base, the J end lost 5 bases, and 10 bases lay between the germline ends. This CDR3 has 14 residues. CDR3 DNA: TGTGCCAGCAGCTTAGGGCAGGGGAAAGATACGCAGTATTTT. Its translation is CASSLGQGKDTQYF.

The V and J genes are TRBV7-8 and TRBJ2-2; the D is unclear. Between the trimmed V and J ends, which lost 4 bases and 7 bases, there was a span of 10 bases. This CDR3 has 13 amino acids. The V gene's germline CDR1 is SGHVS and CDR2 FQNEAQ. The CDR3 nucleotides are TGTGCCAGCAGCTCCCCCACTTACGGGGAGCTGTTTTTT. Translating gives CASSSPTYGELFF. Full variable domain (rest looked up from reference TRBV7-8 and TRBJ2-2): GAGVSQSPRYKVAKRGQDVALRCDPISGHVSLFWYQQALGQGPEFLTYFQNEAQLDKSGLPSDRFFAERPEGSVSTLKIQRTQQEDSAVYLCASSSPTYGELFFGEGSRLTVL.

This clonotype was counted between two and nine times. This chain connects TRBV12-3 or TRBV12-4 to TRBJ1-1, with D maybe TRBD1 (5 bases). The CDR3 has 15 residues. V was pared by 2 bases and J by 2 bases, with 12 bases between. As DNA, the CDR3 is TGTGCCAGCAGTTTATATGTGGGGCGCAACACTGAAGCTTTCTTT. Amino acid sequence: CASSLYVGRNTEAFF.

V gene TRBV6-5 combines with J gene TRBJ2-7; 12 bases map to TRBD2. Germline CDR1 MNHEY, CDR2 SVGAGI. The junction had 10 bases not matched to a gene; V was cut back by 1 base and J by 3 bases. There are 18 residues in the CDR3. This CDR3 reads CASSYLPPSTSGSYEQYF. The CDR3 coding sequence is TGTGCCAGCAGTTACTTACCACCGTCGACTAGCGGGAGCTACGAGCAGTACTTC.

The chain carries TRBV29-1 and TRBJ2-3, with 14 bases identical to TRBD2. The CDR3 runs to 14 residues. V lost 5 bases and J lost 5; bases outside the gene matches: 3. Germline V CDR1 and CDR2: SQVTM, ANQGSEA. The CDR3 nucleotides are TGCAGCGTTTCCGGGACTAGCGGGAGAGATACGCAGTATTTT. Encoded protein: CSVSGTSGRDTQYF.

This chain connects TRBV7-8 to TRBJ2-2; D ambiguous. This CDR3 has 11 residues. Looked up from germline, CDR1 is SGHVS and CDR2 is FQNEAQ. V gave up 2 bases and J gave up 9 bases, with 4 bases separating them. The CDR3 spells CASSLSRELFF. Written as DNA, the CDR3 is TGTGCCAGCAGCTTAAGTAGGGAGCTGTTTTTT.

This clonotype was seen a single time. The chain is built from TRBV12-3 or TRBV12-4 and TRBJ2-1, with D tentatively TRBD2 (5 bases). This CDR3 has 13 amino acids. Trimming pared 7 bases from V and 7 bases from J, leaving 14 bases between. CDR3 loop: CASKRDERNEQFF. The CDR3 region has the DNA TGTGCCAGCAAACGGGATGAAAGAAATGAGCAGTTCTTC.

The rearrangement uses TRBV28 and TRBJ1-5; a weak D match, TRBD1 (5 bases). Germline V gives CDR1 MDHEN, CDR2 SYDVKM. Trimming left V 3 bases short and J 2 bases short, with 26 bases between. This CDR3 has 20 residues. The CDR3 region is CASSFTTSSGQGFGNQPQHF. The DNA for the CDR3 is TGTGCCAGCAGTTTCACGACCTCCTCAGGGCAGGGTTTCGGCAATCAGCCCCAGCATTTT. The complete variable domain, with remaining parts taken from reference TRBV28 and TRBJ1-5, reads DVKVTQSSRYLVKRTGEKVFLECVQDMDHENMFWYRQDPGLGLRLIYFSYDVKMKEKGDIPEGYSVSREKKERFSLILESASTNQTSMYLCASSFTTSSGQGFGNQPQHFGDGTRLSIL.

In this sample, this clonotype turned up once. The chain carries TRBV10-3 and TRBJ1-5, with 8 positions matching TRBD1. Germline CDR1 ENHRY, CDR2 SYGVKD. V shed 5 bases, J shed 3 bases, and the junction held 12 bases outside the gene matches. The CDR3 covers 17 residues. The CDR3 loop reads CAISPRTGLFYNQPQHF. The CDR3 DNA reads as TGTGCCATCAGTCCGCGGACAGGGCTATTCTACAATCAGCCCCAGCATTTT.

This clonotype showed up just a few times. This chain connects TRBV15 to TRBJ2-4; 7 bases line up with TRBD2. This CDR3 spans 17 amino acids. Germline CDR1 LNHNV, CDR2 YYDKDF (reference sequence). The J segment lost 2 bases and the V segment lost 3 bases, leaving 10 bases of the junction unmatched. As DNA, the CDR3 is TGTGCCACCAGCAGCCCTCCAACTAGCGCAACCAAAAACATTCAGTACTTC. It is translated as CATSSPPTSATKNIQYF.

This clonotype was recorded a few times. J is TRBJ1-2 and V is TRBV5-1, with 9 bases that match TRBD1. The length of the CDR3 is 13 residues. Germline lookup yields CDR1 SGHRS and CDR2 YFSETQ. With 4 bases clipped from V and 3 bases from J, the junction kept 1 base outside the gene matches. CDR3 region: CASSRTGDYGYTF. CDR3 bases: TGCGCCAGCAGCCGGACAGGGGACTATGGCTACACCTTC.

J is TRBJ1-2 and V is TRBV19; perhaps TRBD1 as D (6 bases). V lost 3 bases and J 3 bases, leaving 11 bases between the germline ends. The germline gives CDR1 LNHDA, CDR2 SQIVND (reference sequence). CDR3 length: 14 residues. The CDR3 DNA follows: TGTGCCAGTAGTATGCAGGGGCAGGACTATGGCTACACCTTC. This translates into CASSMQGQDYGYTF.

Only a few counts were recorded for this clonotype. V usage is TRBV24-1 and J usage is TRBJ1-4; no definite D call. The CDR3 spans 13 residues. The V and J ends lost 9 bases and 5 bases respectively, with 12 bases between them. Per the germline V gene, CDR1 is KGHDR and CDR2 is SFDVKD. The CDR3 DNA is TGTGCCACCGCCACTCGGGGAAATGAAAAACTGTTTTTT. It encodes CATATRGNEKLFF.

The chain is built from TRBV10-3 and TRBJ1-5, with TRBD1 matching over 10 bases. V lost 11 bases to trimming and J lost 6 bases; unmatched junction nucleotides: 7. The length of the CDR3 is 13 residues. Germline CDR1 ENHRY, CDR2 SYGVKD. CDR3 DNA sequence: TGTGCCGCGAGACAGGGGGCCGGTCAGCCCCAGCATTTT. This sequence encodes CAARQGAGQPQHF.

This chain links TRBV7-3 with TRBJ2-3, with D maybe TRBD1 (6 bases). The V end lost 7 bases, the J end lost 4 bases, and 12 bases lay between the germline ends. CDR1 is SGHTA, CDR2 FQGTGA, per germline. The CDR3 is made up of 13 amino acids. Here the CDR3 DNA reads TGTGCCAGCATGGGGGCGGGCGCAGATACGCAGTATTTT. Protein sequence: CASMGAGADTQYF.

The chain links TRBV15 to TRBJ1-2; D is ambiguous. Trimming removed 1 base from V and 8 bases from J, with 14 bases in between. Germline V gene sequence: CDR1 LNHNV, CDR2 YYDKDF (reference sequence). This CDR3 spans 14 amino acids. The CDR3, as DNA: TGTGCCACCAGCAGAGTTGGCGGGGTTATGGGCTACACCTTC. This gives the protein CATSRVGGVMGYTF.

This clonotype was seen a few times. CDR3 coding DNA: TGCGCCAGCAGCTGGGATCTCTCAGATATAACAGATACGCAGTATTTT. Protein: CASSWDLSDITDTQYF. The V call is TRBV5-1, the J call TRBJ2-3; no definite D call. In germline, CDR1 is SGHRS, CDR2 YFSETQ. The V and J ends lost 3 bases and 3 bases respectively, with 17 bases between them. The CDR3 has 16 residues.